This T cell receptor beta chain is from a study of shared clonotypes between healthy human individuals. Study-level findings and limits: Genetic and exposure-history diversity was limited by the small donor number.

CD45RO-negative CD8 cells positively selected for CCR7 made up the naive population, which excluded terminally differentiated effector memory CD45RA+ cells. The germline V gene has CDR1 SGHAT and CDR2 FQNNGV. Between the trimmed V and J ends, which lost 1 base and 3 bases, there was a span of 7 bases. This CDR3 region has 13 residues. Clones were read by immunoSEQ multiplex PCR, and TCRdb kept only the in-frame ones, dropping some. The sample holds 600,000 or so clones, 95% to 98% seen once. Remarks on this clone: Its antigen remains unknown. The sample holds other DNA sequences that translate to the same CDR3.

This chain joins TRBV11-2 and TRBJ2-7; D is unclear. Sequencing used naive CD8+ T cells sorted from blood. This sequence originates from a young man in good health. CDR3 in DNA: TGTGCCAGCAGCTTAGGGTCTAGCTACGAGCAGTACTTC. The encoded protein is CASSLGSSYEQYF.